A single sample gave rise to the 8 T cell receptor beta chains below, sequenced in a study of T cell responses to AZD1222 COVID-19 vaccine. Here immunoSEQ multiplex PCR was the method, and the copy in TCRdb shows in-frame clones only, minus some. The sample gives tens of thousands of clones, about 89% of which show up once; around 7% is in the top ten. Sequencing used peripheral blood, obtained on day 0 of AZD1222 vaccination. The origin of the receptors is an adult in good health.

In the case of this clone: This CDR3 is also generated by other DNA sequences in the sample. This CDR3 is CAIRPGQGADGYTF. CDR3 coding DNA: TGTGCCATCAGACCGGGACAGGGGGCGGATGGCTACACCTTC. The V and J genes are TRBV10-3 and TRBJ1-2; TRBD1 agrees at 12 bases. The CDR3 runs to 14 residues. V was pared by 6 bases and J by 6 bases, with 5 bases of the junction left unmatched. Germline-derived CDR1 and CDR2 are ENHRY and SYGVKD.

The CDR3 nucleotides read TGTGCCAGCCGTTCCCACGGGGGGCGAACTGAAGCTTTCTTT. It specifies CASRSHGGRTEAFF. V and J are TRBV6-2 or TRBV6-3 and TRBJ1-1, with D perhaps TRBD1 (6 bases). The CDR3 runs to 14 residues. The V gene lost 8 bases and the J gene lost 5 bases, with 18 bases spanning the gap. Germline values: CDR1 MNHEY, CDR2 SVGEGT.

This clone appeared a single time. CDR3 nucleotides: TGCGCCAGCAGCTTGGGGAGCGGGGTAGATACGCAGTATTTT. This translates into CASSLGSGVDTQYF. The rearrangement uses TRBV5-1 and TRBJ2-3; 7 bases line up with TRBD2. This CDR3 region has 14 residues. Germline V lookup: CDR1 SGHRS, CDR2 YFSETQ. After removal of 0 bases from V and 5 bases from J, the junction contained 3 bases not matched to a gene.

The rearrangement links TRBV7-9 to TRBJ1-4; D not resolved. CDR1 is SEHNR and CDR2 is FQNEAQ in the germline V gene (reference sequence). This CDR3 comprises 14 residues. Trimming removed 1 base at V and 5 bases at J, with 8 bases between. The CDR3 here is CASSLGSGNEKLFF. CDR3 coding DNA: TGTGCCAGCAGCTTAGGTTCGGGGAATGAAAAACTGTTTTTT.

This sequence joins TRBV5-1 and TRBJ1-1, with a possible D match to TRBD1 (5 bases). Germline values: CDR1 SGHRS, CDR2 YFSETQ. V lost 6 bases and J 0 bases, leaving 15 bases between the germline ends. The CDR3 extends over 15 amino acids. The CDR3 DNA reads TGCGCCAGCAAGTGGGGCGGGGGGATGAACACTGAAGCTTTCTTT. It translates to CASKWGGGMNTEAFF.

The V call is TRBV7-9, the J call TRBJ1-2; TRBD1 matches 8 bases. Trimming removed 3 bases from V and 6 bases from J; junction bases left unmatched: 9. The CDR3 has 15 amino acids. Per germline, CDR1 SEHNR and CDR2 FQNEAQ (reference sequence). CDR3 protein: CASSFISGGAHGYTF. The CDR3, as DNA: TGTGCCAGCAGCTTCATCTCAGGGGGCGCGCATGGCTACACCTTC. The full variable domain, with the rest looked up from reference TRBV7-9 and TRBJ1-2, is DTGVSQNPRHKITKRGQNVTFRCDPISEHNRLYWYRQTLGQGPEFLTYFQNEAQLEKSRLLSDRFSAERPKGSFSTLEIQRTEQGDSAMYLCASSFISGGAHGYTFGSGTRLTVV.

This chain joins TRBV6-5 and TRBJ2-2; D ambiguous. V was clipped by 5 bases and J by 4 bases, with 11 bases between them. The CDR3 covers 14 residues. Germline V gene sequence: CDR1 MNHEY, CDR2 SVGAGI. The CDR3 is CASSRAVLTGELFF. CDR3 nucleotides: TGTGCCAGCAGTCGGGCCGTCCTCACCGGGGAGCTGTTTTTT.

This clone showed up just once. V usage is TRBV14 and J usage is TRBJ2-7; D may be TRBD2 (5 bases). From germline, CDR1 is SGHDN and CDR2 FVKESK. V shed 0 bases and J shed 4 bases, with 13 bases lying between them. There are 15 residues in the CDR3. Written as DNA, the CDR3 is TGTGCCAGCAGCCAAGAAACTAGTCATTGGTACGAGCAGTACTTC. This encodes CASSQETSHWYEQYF. Together with reference TRBV14 and TRBJ2-7, the CDR3 gives the full variable domain: EAGVTQFPSHSVIEKGQTVTLRCDPISGHDNLYWYRRVMGKEIKFLLHFVKESKQDESGMPNNRFLAERTGGTYSTLKVQPAELEDSGVYFCASSQETSHWYEQYFGPGTRLTVT.